This T cell receptor (beta chain) was captured in a study of blood T cell repertoires in COVID-19. Across the whole study: COVID-19 samples collected from the United States, Italy and Spain covered acute and convalescent phases. The cDNA or gDNA used as material had been derived from T cells, B-cell-depleted T cells, or PBMCs.

Everyone who took part was 18 to 89 years old, and they came from about 25 US areas. The CDR3 has 15 amino acids. The V gene's germline CDR1 is MDHEN and CDR2 SYDVKM. With 4 bases removed from V and 8 bases from J, the gap between germline ends came to 17 bases. Original processing notes: Using reference gene primer amplification, nucleated cell counts were estimated. Some clones are missing from TCRdb's copy, which holds only in-frame ones; the method was immunoSEQ multiplex PCR. The V and J calls and clone size were taken over from that table, and D and trimming were inferred from the DNA. Found here are roughly 330,000 clones, 87% of them singletons; the top ten hold about 5.4%. This clone was seen a single time.

The V call is TRBV28, the J call TRBJ1-4; tentatively, D is TRBD1 (5 bases). Material for sequencing was PBMCs or T cells enriched from blood (not recorded which). This receptor was identified in a woman between 25 and 40 years old who had recovered from COVID-19. CDR3 coding DNA: TGTGCCAGCAGTTCCCCCCTGAGGACAAACGAAAAACTGTTTTTT. Translation: CASSSPLRTNEKLFF.